This is a list of T cell receptor beta chains from one sample in a study of radiation and T cells in renal cell carcinoma. The assay was immunoSEQ multiplex PCR, and TCRdb's table has in-frame clones only and misses some. The table includes 100,000 to 150,000 clones, about four fifths detected once. The material sequenced was blood, taken from a patient whose treatment included radiotherapy and nephrectomy. The receptors originated from a man aged 50 to 59 with renal cell carcinoma. The CDR3 runs from the conserved cysteine through the conserved F or W. Fields, in order: clone size, CDR3 length, D gene, V gene, J gene, CDR3 protein, CDR3 DNA. A D gene is named only where the DNA matches it firmly. Clone size is stated in some rows and not others, as once, few, many or a class when expanded.

>-|15|-|TRBV7-2|TRBJ1-3
CASSPAGGPGNTIYF
TGTGCCAGCAGCCCGGCCGGGGGGCCTGGAAACACCATATATTTT
>-|15|-|TRBV5-1|TRBJ2-7
CASSLEGPASYEQYF
TGCGCCAGCAGCTTGGAAGGTCCGGCATCCTACGAGCAGTACTTC
>-|17|-|TRBV4-3|TRBJ1-1
CASSQDSKGRTNTEAFF
TGCGCCAGCAGCCAAGATAGTAAGGGCAGAACCAACACTGAAGCTTTCTTT
>-|13|-|TRBV19|TRBJ1-4
CASNMQVWEKLFF
TGTGCCAGTAATATGCAGGTTTGGGAAAAACTGTTTTTT
>-|16|TRBD1|TRBV10-3|TRBJ2-2
CAISGDRGVATGELFF
TGTGCCATCAGTGGGGACAGGGGAGTTGCAACCGGGGAGCTGTTTTTT
>-|14|-|TRBV5-1|TRBJ2-7
CASREGRSSYEQYF
TGCGCCAGCAGAGAGGGACGAAGCTCCTACGAGCAGTACTTC
>-|13|-|TRBV2|TRBJ1-2
CASREGQVYGYTF
TGTGCCAGCAGGGAAGGGCAGGTCTATGGCTACACCTTC
>-|11|TRBD1|TRBV7-9|TRBJ2-1
CASRTGDEQFF
TGTGCCAGCCGCACAGGGGATGAGCAGTTCTTC
>-|15|-|TRBV5-1|TRBJ2-3
CASSFGSEYTDTQYF
TGCGCCAGCAGCTTCGGTTCCGAGTACACAGATACGCAGTATTTT
>-|13|TRBD1|TRBV11-1|TRBJ1-1
CASSFGTADEAFF
TGTGCCAGCAGCTTCGGGACAGCTGATGAAGCTTTCTTT
>-|14|TRBD1|TRBV28|TRBJ1-1
CASSLTGGLTEAFF
TGTGCCAGCAGTCTGACAGGGGGCTTGACTGAAGCTTTCTTT
>-|13|-|TRBV5-1|TRBJ2-2
CASSLLQHGELFF
TGCGCCAGCAGCTTGCTGCAGCACGGGGAGCTGTTTTTT
>-|14|TRBD1|TRBV19|TRBJ2-2
CASIDQGVTGELFF
TGTGCCAGTATAGATCAGGGGGTTACCGGGGAGCTGTTTTTT
>-|13|-|TRBV6-5|TRBJ1-2
CASSYAGSYGYTF
TGTGCCAGCAGTTACGCGGGCAGCTATGGCTACACCTTC
>-|15|-|TRBV6-5|TRBJ2-5
CASSYVVSGWETQYF
TGTGCCAGCAGTTACGTTGTATCCGGTTGGGAGACCCAGTACTTC
>-|18|TRBD1|TRBV9|TRBJ2-5
CASSVTDNAWTGDGTQYF
TGTGCCAGCAGCGTCACGGACAACGCTTGGACAGGGGATGGGACCCAGTACTTC
>-|14|TRBD1|TRBV5-5|TRBJ1-2
CASSFYRQGYGYTF
TGTGCCAGCAGCTTTTATAGACAGGGCTATGGCTACACCTTC
>once|15|TRBD2|TRBV2|TRBJ2-1
CASTGLAGTYNEQFF
TGTGCCAGCACCGGACTAGCGGGGACTTATAATGAGCAGTTCTTC
>-|14|-|TRBV18|TRBJ1-5
CASSPGSGDQPQHF
TGTGCCAGCTCACCAGGGAGTGGGGATCAGCCCCAGCATTTT
>-|11|TRBD1|TRBV6-5|TRBJ1-1
CASSTTGEAFF
TGTGCCAGCAGTACGACAGGGGAAGCTTTCTTT
>many|13|-|TRBV5-1|TRBJ1-1
CASSLTGNTEAFF
TGCGCCAGCAGCTTAACAGGGAACACTGAAGCTTTCTTT
>-|16|-|TRBV10-3|TRBJ2-5
CAISGDGGFGEETQYF
TGTGCCATCAGTGGGGACGGCGGATTCGGGGAAGAGACCCAGTACTTC
>-|16|-|TRBV9|TRBJ1-4
CASSAGGTGVNEKLFF
TGTGCCAGCAGCGCCGGGGGGACCGGAGTTAATGAAAAACTGTTTTTT
>-|11|-|TRBV6-1|TRBJ1-1
CASSWDIEAFF
TGTGCCAGCAGTTGGGACATCGAAGCTTTCTTT
>few|16|TRBD2|TRBV6-5|TRBJ2-2
CASSYSAGGIPGELFF
TGTGCCAGCAGTTACTCGGCGGGGGGGATCCCCGGGGAGCTGTTTTTT
>-|10|-|TRBV20-1|TRBJ2-4
CSAVQNIQYF
TGCAGTGCTGTACAAAACATTCAGTACTTC
>-|15|TRBD1|TRBV7-9|TRBJ2-2
CASSFRDRGSGELFF
TGTGCCAGCAGCTTCCGGGACAGGGGTTCCGGGGAGCTGTTTTTT
>-|14|-|TRBV9|TRBJ2-3
CASSTTSFRDTQYF
TGTGCCAGCAGCACCACTAGCTTTCGGGATACGCAGTATTTT
>-|15|-|TRBV5-1|TRBJ2-3
CASSLLPGVADTQYF
TGCGCCAGCAGCTTGCTTCCGGGTGTCGCAGATACGCAGTATTTT
>-|12|TRBD1|TRBV27|TRBJ2-7
CASRTGLNEQYF
TGTGCCAGCCGGACAGGGTTGAACGAGCAGTACTTC
>-|17|TRBD2|TRBV5-1|TRBJ2-7
CASSALPSTSGTSRQYF
TGCGCCAGCAGCGCGTTACCCTCGACTAGCGGGACCTCTCGGCAGTACTTC
>-|16|-|TRBV7-9|TRBJ1-2
CASSLLTAATFGGYTF
TGTGCCAGCAGCCTCTTAACAGCGGCAACCTTCGGAGGCTACACCTTC
>-|15|TRBD2|TRBV5-4|TRBJ2-7
CASSPTSGSFHEQYF
TGTGCCAGCAGCCCAACTAGCGGGAGTTTCCACGAGCAGTACTTC
>-|12|-|TRBV10-3|TRBJ2-5
CAISLNGETQYF
TGTGCCATCAGTCTAAATGGTGAGACCCAGTACTTC
>-|13|-|TRBV7-2|TRBJ2-3
CASSITVTDTQYF
TGTGCCAGCAGCATCACAGTCACAGATACGCAGTATTTT
>once|14|TRBD1|TRBV27|TRBJ2-7
CASSSITGAHEQYF
TGTGCCAGCAGTTCAATAACAGGGGCCCACGAGCAGTACTTC
>-|16|-|TRBV30|TRBJ2-1
CASAPGFSGSYNEQFF
TGTGCCTCTGCTCCCGGTTTCTCAGGATCCTACAATGAGCAGTTCTTC
>-|12|-|TRBV5-4|TRBJ1-1
CASSLKDTEAFF
TGTGCCAGCAGCTTGAAGGACACTGAAGCTTTCTTT